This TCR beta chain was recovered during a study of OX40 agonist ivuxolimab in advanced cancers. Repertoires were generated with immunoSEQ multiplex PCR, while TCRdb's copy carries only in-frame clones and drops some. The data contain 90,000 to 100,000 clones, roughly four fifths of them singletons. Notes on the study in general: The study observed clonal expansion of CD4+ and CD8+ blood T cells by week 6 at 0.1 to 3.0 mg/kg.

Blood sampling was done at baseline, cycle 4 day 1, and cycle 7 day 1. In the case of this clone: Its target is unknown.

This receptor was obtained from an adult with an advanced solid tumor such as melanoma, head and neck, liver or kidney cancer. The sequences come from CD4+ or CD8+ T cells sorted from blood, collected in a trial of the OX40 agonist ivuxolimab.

The CDR3 sequence is CASSWRDSGNTEAFF. Written as DNA, the CDR3 is TGTGCCAGCAGCTGGAGGGACAGCGGAAACACTGAAGCTTTCTTT. The genes are TRBV7-9 and TRBJ1-1; 7 nucleotides align to TRBD1. The CDR3 covers 15 residues. V lost 4 bases and J lost 2; bases outside the gene matches: 7. Per germline, CDR1 SEHNR and CDR2 FQNEAQ (reference sequence).